Below, 13 T cell receptor beta chains from the same sample are listed, as sequenced in a study of shared clonotypes between healthy human individuals. The data were produced by immunoSEQ multiplex PCR, yet TCRdb's version contains in-frame clones alone and is incomplete. The data show 2,500,000 or so clones, approximately 94% seen once. The sequenced sample was naive CD4+ T cells from PBMCs. Subset noted: CD45RA+ positively selected. Source of these receptors: a man younger than 35 in good health. Some clones in this sample may be carry-over from other donors' samples.

The rearrangement uses TRBV28 and TRBJ1-2; possible D gene TRBD1, 5 bases. V was trimmed by 7 bases and J by 8 bases, leaving 17 bases between them. This CDR3 is built from 13 residues. CDR1 and CDR2 (germline): MDHEN, SYDVKM. The CDR3 DNA is TGTGCCAGCACCCAAGTTGGGGCGATCGGCTACACCTTC. Its translation is CASTQVGAIGYTF.

The count of this clone is one. Its ends do not fully match the called genes, so a read error is possible. The chain combines TRBV27 with TRBJ2-1; TRBD2 matches 15 bases. Germline values: CDR1 MNHEY, CDR2 SMNVEV (reference sequence). The CDR3 has 19 amino acids. DNA for the CDR3: TGTGCCAGCAGTCTATCGGGACTAGCGGGAGGACGAAATTACAATGAGCAGTTCTTC. Amino acids: CASSLSGLAGGRNYNEQFF.

The CDR3 DNA sequence: TGCGCCAGCAGCCGGGGGGATCTCCAAGAGACCCAGTACTTC. The encoded protein is CASSRGDLQETQYF. The rearrangement uses TRBV5-1 and TRBJ2-5; the match to TRBD2 covers 7 bases. This CDR3 has 14 amino acids. The germline gives CDR1 SGHRS, CDR2 YFSETQ. After removal of 4 bases from V and 1 base from J, the junction contained 4 bases not matched to a gene.

The V and J genes are TRBV7-3 and TRBJ2-2, with D uncertain. The germline CDR1 and CDR2 sequences are SGHTA and FQGTGA. This CDR3 has 12 residues. V lost 3 bases, J lost 4 bases, and 3 bases lay in between. The CDR3 DNA reads as TGTGCCAGCAGCTTGGCCACCGGGGAGCTGTTTTTT. Its translation: CASSLATGELFF.

The V call is TRBV6-6, the J call TRBJ2-2; D gene unclear. The germline CDR1 and CDR2 sequences are MNHNY and SVGAGI (reference sequence). The CDR3 length is 12 residues. Trimming took off 5 bases at V and 6 bases at J, with 7 bases between the two ends. The DNA for the CDR3 is TGTGCCAGCAGTAGAGGTCCCGGGGAGCTGTTTTTT. Its protein is CASSRGPGELFF.

The V gene is TRBV9, the J gene TRBJ2-5; D call uncertain. The V end was cut by 1 base, the J end by 4 bases, with 5 bases between. CDR1 is SGDLS and CDR2 is YYNGEE in the germline V gene. The CDR3 loop spans 12 amino acids. The CDR3 is CASSVRLETQYF. CDR3 nucleotides: TGTGCCAGCAGCGTAAGATTAGAGACCCAGTACTTC.

The V call is TRBV7-2, the J call TRBJ2-3; 15 nucleotides match TRBD2. J lost 6 bases, V lost 5 bases, and 6 bases had no gene match. Germline V gene sequence: CDR1 SGHTA, CDR2 FQGNSA. The CDR3 is made up of 16 amino acids. DNA for the CDR3: TGTGCCAGCAGCGCGCGGACTAGCGGGAGGGTGGATACGCAGTATTTT. The encoded protein is CASSARTSGRVDTQYF.

This clone was observed a single time. J is TRBJ1-2 and V is TRBV5-1; TRBD1 might be the D (6 bases). The germline gives CDR1 SGHRS, CDR2 YFSETQ. The CDR3 loop spans 17 amino acids. The V end was cut by 0 bases, the J end by 4 bases, with 19 bases between. CDR3 nucleotide sequence: TGCGCCAGCAGCTTGGGCCAGGCCCTAGGGGGGACCTATGGCTACACCTTC. Translating gives CASSLGQALGGTYGYTF.

The chain uses TRBV5-4 and TRBJ2-2; D may match TRBD1 or TRBD2 (5 bases each). Trimming stripped 0 bases from V and 4 bases from J, with 10 bases between. The CDR3 runs to 15 residues. Germline lookup yields CDR1 SGHNT and CDR2 YYREEE (reference sequence). CDR3 region: CASSLGGSSTGELFF. The DNA of the CDR3 is TGTGCCAGCAGCTTGGGGGGGTCCTCCACCGGGGAGCTGTTTTTT.

The J gene is TRBJ2-7, the V gene TRBV6-1, with D possibly matching TRBD1 (5 bases). The germline CDR1 and CDR2 sequences are MNHNS and SASEGT. CDR3 length equals 13 residues. Between the trimmed V and J ends, which lost 3 bases and 6 bases, there was a span of 12 bases. Here the CDR3 DNA reads TGTGCCAGCAGTGAGTCCACAGGAACCGAGCAGTACTTC. It translates to CASSESTGTEQYF.

The genes are TRBV30 and TRBJ1-6; D uncertain. V was trimmed by 0 bases and J by 7 bases, leaving 7 bases between them. The V gene's germline CDR1 is GTSNPN and CDR2 SVGIG (reference sequence). The CDR3 has 13 amino acids. CDR3 in amino acids: CAWSVVLNSPLHF. The DNA for the CDR3 is TGTGCCTGGAGTGTAGTATTGAATTCACCCCTCCACTTT.

Of note for this clone: Other DNA sequences in the same sample also yield this CDR3. This sequence joins TRBV5-4 and TRBJ2-5; TRBD1 or TRBD2 may be the D gene (5 bases each). Trimming took 4 bases from V and 1 from J, leaving 11 bases between them. Germline V gene lookup returns CDR1 SGHNT and CDR2 YYREEE (reference sequence). The CDR3 has 14 residues. The CDR3 loop reads CASSRTGAQETQYF. The CDR3 DNA reads TGTGCCAGCAGCCGAACCGGGGCCCAAGAGACCCAGTACTTC.

This clone came up once. The rearrangement uses TRBV28 and TRBJ1-1; 8 bases agree with TRBD1. V gave up 4 bases and J gave up 0 bases; unmatched junction bases: 7. Germline V lookup: CDR1 MDHEN, CDR2 SYDVKM. The CDR3 length is 16 residues. The CDR3 protein is CASSSPGTGMNTEAFF. The CDR3 DNA is TGTGCCAGCAGTTCACCCGGGACAGGTATGAACACTGAAGCTTTCTTT.